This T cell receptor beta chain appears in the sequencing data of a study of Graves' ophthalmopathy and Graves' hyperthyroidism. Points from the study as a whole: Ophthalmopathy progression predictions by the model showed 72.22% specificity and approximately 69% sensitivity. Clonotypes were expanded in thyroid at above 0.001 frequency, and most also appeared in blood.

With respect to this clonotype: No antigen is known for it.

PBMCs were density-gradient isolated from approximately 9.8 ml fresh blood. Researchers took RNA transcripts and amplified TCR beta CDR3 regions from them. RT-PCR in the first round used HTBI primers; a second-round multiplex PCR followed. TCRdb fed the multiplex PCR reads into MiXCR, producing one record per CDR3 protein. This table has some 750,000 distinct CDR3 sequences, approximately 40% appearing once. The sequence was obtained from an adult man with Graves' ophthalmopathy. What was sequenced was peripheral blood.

The CDR3 loop is CSMTGRIANYGYTF. DNA of the CDR3: TGCAGCATGACAGGACGGATAGCTAACTATGGCTACACCTTC. The V and J genes are TRBV29-1 and TRBJ1-2; perhaps TRBD1 as D (6 bases). Germline lookup yields CDR1 SQVTM and CDR2 ANQGSEA. The CDR3 sequence is 14 residues long. V was trimmed by 8 bases and J by 0 bases, leaving 16 bases between them.